This paragraph covers one TCR beta chain sequence. Here immunoSEQ multiplex PCR was the method, and the copy in TCRdb shows in-frame clones only, minus some. Its listing shows 38 clones. The entry originates in a study of PD-L1 blockade in urothelial cancer. The TCR sequence derives from a man between 65 and 85 years old with urothelial cancer. This material consisted of tumor tissue, taken before atezolizumab (anti-PD-L1) treatment.

The CDR3 DNA follows: TGTGCCAGCTCACGGGACAGCTCCTACGAGCAGTACTTC. This encodes CASSRDSSYEQYF. The J gene is TRBJ2-7, the V gene TRBV18; 7 bases fit TRBD1. Germline CDR1 KGHSH, CDR2 LQKENI. With 4 bases clipped from V and 0 bases from J, the junction kept 0 bases outside the gene matches. There are 13 residues in the CDR3. Looking up the rest from reference TRBV18 and TRBJ2-7 gives the full variable domain: NAGVMQNPRHLVRRRGQEARLRCSPMKGHSHVYWYRQLPEEGLKFMVYLQKENIIDESGMPKERFSAEFPKEGPSILRIQQVVRGDSAAYFCASSRDSSYEQYFGPGTRLTVT.